The TCR beta chain under discussion was sequenced for a study of early T cells in non-severe SARS-CoV-2 infection. Study background: Bulk RNA from unsorted whole blood was sequenced; chains were unpaired.

Individually, cDNA molecules had unique molecular identifiers attached to them. TCRdb ran MiXCR on the 5' RACE reads and lists one entry per CDR3 protein. Found here are some 77,000 distinct CDR3 sequences, about 5% of them singletons; the top ten hold approximately 7%. Overall study findings and caveats: VDJdb-based annotation leaned toward anti-spike CD8 responses and missed private and CD4 specificities.

The germline V gene encodes CDR1 SGHRS and CDR2 YFSETQ. This CDR3 is built from 15 residues. V trimming: 4 bases; J trimming: 5 bases; junction bases outside the gene matches: 8. Many counts were recorded for this clonotype. What it binds is not known. The material sequenced was whole blood, taken at baseline. The chain joins TRBV5-1 to TRBJ2-5; TRBD2 matches at 10 bases. This receptor was taken from an adult who was a healthcare worker with PCR-confirmed SARS-CoV-2 infection or an uninfected control (not recorded which). The CDR3 region has the DNA TGCGCCAGCAGCAACGCAGCGGGAGGGTTGGAGACCCAGTACTTC. Translated: CASSNAAGGLETQYF.